This T cell receptor (beta chain) came from a study of T cells after yellow fever vaccination. TCRdb independently ran MiXCR on the 5' RACE reads; one entry per CDR3 protein. Of fewer than 650,000 distinct CDR3 sequences in the sample, 21% were seen once. A remark on this clonotype: Its antigen remains unidentified.

The ends were cut back, 6 bases at V and 3 bases at J, with 14 bases in the middle. Germline loops: CDR1 SNHLY, CDR2 FYNNEI. The CDR3 loop spans 14 amino acids. The study's findings and limits: CD4 and CD8 compartments shared a small share of clonotypes, likely from convergent recombination.

This clonotype originated in a man aged 18 to 29 who received the YFV17D yellow fever vaccine. The chain couples TRBV2 to TRBJ2-5; D possibly corresponds to TRBD2 (7 bases). Specimen: PBMCs, collected approximately 22 days after the first yellow fever vaccination. The CDR3: CASRLGGAEETQYF. The CDR3, as DNA: TGTGCCAGCAGGTTGGGGGGGGCCGAAGAGACCCAGTACTTC.